These 20 T cell receptor beta chains were sequenced from one sample in a study of human T cells and chemical hapten exposure (dated by TCRdb to about 2021). Receptor amplification or capture employed RACE. The reads were generated on a NextSeq 500. The public sequencing data were trimmed at Q25 with fastp and processed into clonotypes with MiXCR by TCRdb, which kept only in-frame beta chains. Rows with a matching CDR3 protein are joined into one entry that keeps the most common DNA and genes. The sample table records around 100,000 distinct CDR3 sequences; about an eighth of these occur just once. The top ten constitute 3.2% of the sample. This specimen's time point label, interpreted: patch test 2, 6 weeks after DPC sensitization. What this sample's treatment or condition label stands for: therapeutic diphenylcyclopropenone sensitization with weekly scalp DPC. The sample in question was whole blood, obtained in connection with sensitization to the hapten diphenylcyclopropenone (DPC). The source is a woman between 35 and 50 years old with alopecia areata. Some clones in this sample may be carry-over from other donors' samples.

This clonotype was observed a handful of times. The chain recombines TRBV29-1 with TRBJ2-7; 8 bases are a match to TRBD1. The V segment lost 7 bases and the J segment 6 bases; nucleotides outside the gene matches: 11. This CDR3 is 13 amino acids long. The germline gives CDR1 SQVTM, CDR2 ANQGSEA. The CDR3 is CSAGDRLMTEQYF. The CDR3 DNA follows: TGCAGCGCTGGGGACAGGTTGATGACCGAGCAGTACTTC.

This clonotype was counted ten times or more. A read error may produce the germline difference seen at one junction end. The J gene is TRBJ1-1, the V gene TRBV20-1; TRBD1 aligns across 8 bases. Germline CDR1 DFQATT, CDR2 SNEGSKA (reference sequence). The CDR3 has 11 residues. The chain's CDR3 is CSASLGQAGGF. CDR3 coding DNA: TGCAGTGCTAGTCTGGGACAGGCCGGCGGGTTT.

The chain links TRBV9 to TRBJ2-1; D is uncertain. Trimming stripped 2 bases from V and 6 bases from J, with 9 bases between. CDR3 length: 13 amino acids. Germline V gene lookup returns CDR1 SGDLS and CDR2 YYNGEE. The CDR3: CASSVPGSNEQFF. CDR3 DNA: TGTGCCAGCAGCGTCCCCGGTTCCAATGAGCAGTTCTTC.

This clonotype has a handful of counts. The chain employs TRBV12-3 or TRBV12-4 and TRBJ2-7, with TRBD2 matching 8 bases. CDR3 length equals 15 residues. With V trimmed by 8 bases and J by 3 bases, 12 bases remained unmatched. DNA of the CDR3: TGTGCCAGCCTAGTCTCGGGGGGGCAGTACTACGAGCAGTACTTC. This translates into CASLVSGGQYYEQYF.

This clonotype was observed at least ten times. This CDR3 is CASSPDRGIAAKNIQYF. The DNA of the CDR3 is TGTGCCAGCAGCCCCGACAGGGGGATCGCAGCCAAAAACATTCAGTACTTC. V gene TRBV11-2 combines with J gene TRBJ2-4; 9 positions agree with TRBD1. Germline trimming cut 5 bases from V and 0 bases from J; bases unmatched to any gene: 8. This CDR3 region has 17 residues. CDR1 and CDR2 from the germline V gene are SGHAT and FQNNGV. The full variable domain, with the rest looked up from reference TRBV11-2 and TRBJ2-4, is EAGVAQSPRYKIIEKRQSVAFWCNPISGHATLYWYQQILGQGPKLLIQFQNNGVVDDSQLPKDRFSAERLKGVDSTLKIQPAKLEDSAVYLCASSPDRGIAAKNIQYFGAGTRLSVL.

V and J are TRBV20-1 and TRBJ1-6; TRBD1 matches 8 bases. The CDR3 is 16 residues long. Unmatched junction bases numbered 9, after V lost 0 bases and J lost 8 bases. Germline V gives CDR1 DFQATT, CDR2 SNEGSKA (reference sequence). CDR3 amino acids: CSARDYRQGLDSPLHF. For the CDR3, the DNA is TGCAGTGCTAGAGATTACCGACAGGGGTTGGATTCACCCCTCCACTTT.

The chain has TRBV28 and TRBJ1-2; D gene unclear. There are 12 residues in the CDR3. Germline V gene sequence: CDR1 MDHEN, CDR2 SYDVKM. The V end lost 2 bases, the J end lost 5 bases, and 6 bases lay between the germline ends. CDR3 DNA: TGTGCCAGCAGTTTACGGGGATATGGCTACACCTTC. Encoded protein: CASSLRGYGYTF.

The rearrangement links TRBV20-1 to TRBJ2-7; D might be TRBD2 (5 bases). CDR1 DFQATT and CDR2 SNEGSKA come from the germline V gene (reference sequence). CDR3 length: 12 amino acids. V shed 3 bases and J shed 6 bases, with 12 bases lying between them. Written as DNA, the CDR3 is TGCAGTGCTAGTGAGGGCAGCCGCGAGCAGTACTTC. This codes for CSASEGSREQYF.

The sample holds a few counts of this clonotype. The J gene is TRBJ2-7, the V gene TRBV11-3; D possibly corresponds to TRBD2 (7 bases). Germline assignment: CDR1 SGHNT and CDR2 YENEEA. The length of the CDR3 is 14 residues. V was clipped by 3 bases and J by 7 bases, with 16 bases between them. Here the CDR3 reads CASSFEGGTREQYF. DNA for the CDR3: TGTGCCAGCAGCTTCGAGGGGGGGACCCGGGAGCAGTACTTC.

Only a few counts were recorded for this clonotype. This rearrangement joins TRBV9 to TRBJ2-4, with a weak D call TRBD2 (5 bases). The germline gives CDR1 SGDLS, CDR2 YYNGEE. The length of the CDR3 is 14 residues. Trimming shortened V by 3 bases and J by 0 bases, and 7 bases separated the two germline ends. CDR3 bases: TGTGCCAGCAGCGAAGGACTAGCCAAAAACATTCAGTACTTC. Translation: CASSEGLAKNIQYF.

This clonotype was seen a handful of times. V is TRBV27 and J is TRBJ2-6; D not resolved. This CDR3 region has 15 residues. Germline V gene lookup returns CDR1 MNHEY and CDR2 SMNVEV (reference sequence). The germline V and J ends were trimmed by 10 bases and 0 bases, with 13 bases remaining between them. The DNA for the CDR3 is TGTGCCACCTCCGTGGACCCCTCTGGGGCCAACGTCCTGACTTTC. This translates into CATSVDPSGANVLTF.

In this sample, this clonotype turned up many times. J is TRBJ2-1 and V is TRBV29-1; D could derive from TRBD1 or TRBD2 (5 bases each). Trimming took 5 bases from V and 6 from J, leaving 14 bases between them. CDR1 is SQVTM and CDR2 is ANQGSEA in the germline V gene. This CDR3 spans 13 amino acids. The CDR3 DNA is TGCAGCGTTCGTCCCCATGGGGGCAATGAGCAGTTCTTC. It translates to CSVRPHGGNEQFF.

The chain carries TRBV23-1 and TRBJ1-5, with TRBD1 matching 8 bases. TRBV23-1 is sorted into the ORF group, with uncertain function. V was clipped by 2 bases and J by 6 bases; unmatched bases: 18. The CDR3 has 19 residues. CDR3: CASSQVSGTGPRLVQPQHF. The CDR3 region has the DNA TGCGCCAGCAGTCAAGTCTCCGGGACAGGCCCACGGTTGGTTCAGCCCCAGCATTTT.

The chain is built from TRBV11-3 and TRBJ2-1; D might be TRBD1 (6 bases). CDR3 length: 16 amino acids. Germline V gene sequence: CDR1 SGHNT, CDR2 YENEEA. V shed 3 bases and J shed 0 bases, with 12 bases lying between them. The CDR3 reads CASSLGAVSSYNEQFF. CDR3 DNA sequence: TGTGCCAGCAGCTTGGGGGCCGTGAGCTCCTACAATGAGCAGTTCTTC.

The table lists this clonotype with a few counts. The rearrangement joins TRBV7-2 to TRBJ2-1; D might be TRBD1 (6 bases). CDR1 SGHTA and CDR2 FQGNSA come from the germline V gene. V gave up 5 bases and J gave up 2 bases, with 13 bases separating them. The length of the CDR3 is 15 residues. CDR3 residues: CASSGQPPPYNEQFF. The CDR3 DNA is TGTGCCAGCAGCGGACAGCCACCACCCTACAATGAGCAGTTCTTC.

The chain employs TRBV4-3 and TRBJ2-2; D could derive from TRBD1 or TRBD2 (6 bases each). The V gene's germline CDR1 is LGHNA and CDR2 YSLEER. Trimming took 7 bases from V and 5 from J, leaving 23 bases between them. This CDR3 spans 17 amino acids. For the CDR3, the DNA is TGCGCCAGCAACGGAGGGGGTGGATTGATTGATACCGGGGAGCTGTTTTTT. Translation gives CASNGGGGLIDTGELFF.

The V and J genes are TRBV28 and TRBJ2-7, with D possibly matching TRBD2 (5 bases). The V gene's germline CDR1 is MDHEN and CDR2 SYDVKM. The V end lost 6 bases, the J end lost 9 bases, and 15 bases lay between the germline ends. This CDR3 contains 12 residues. CDR3 amino acids: CASSMAGARQYF. DNA of the CDR3: TGTGCCAGCAGCATGGCGGGCGCGAGGCAGTACTTC.

This clonotype was seen more than once but under ten times. The V gene is TRBV20-1, the J gene TRBJ2-2, with D perhaps being TRBD1 or TRBD2 (5 bases each). The germline V gene has CDR1 DFQATT and CDR2 SNEGSKA (reference sequence). CDR3 length equals 16 residues. V was clipped by 3 bases and J by 2 bases, with 16 bases between them. The CDR3 coding sequence is TGCAGTGCTAGCCCCAGAGGGGTTTTCAACACCGGGGAGCTGTTTTTT. It specifies CSASPRGVFNTGELFF.

This clonotype was detected ten times or more. In DNA, the CDR3 is TGTGCCAGCAGCTTAGGGCGGGGTAGCTACGAGCAGTACTTC. It translates to CASSLGRGSYEQYF. This rearrangement joins TRBV11-2 to TRBJ2-7; possibly TRBD2 for D (6 bases). The CDR3 is 14 residues long. Trimming removed 1 base at V and 3 bases at J, with 10 bases between. Germline assignment: CDR1 SGHAT and CDR2 FQNNGV.

The V call is TRBV4-1, the J call TRBJ1-3, with 8 positions matching TRBD1. Germline V lookup: CDR1 MGHRA, CDR2 YSYEKL. The CDR3 spans 16 residues. The J segment lost 4 bases and the V segment lost 1 base, leaving 6 bases of the junction unmatched. The CDR3 loop reads CASSQGQGTVGNTIYF. The CDR3 DNA reads as TGCGCCAGCAGCCAAGGACAGGGGACAGTCGGAAACACCATATATTTT.